Each of the 25 T cell receptor beta chains below was sequenced from the same sample in a study of CD8 T cells in Susac syndrome. Random hexamers served to reverse transcribe roughly 0.5 to 1 ug RNA. TCRdb reprocessed the immunoSEQ multiplex PCR reads with MiXCR, giving one entry per CDR3 protein. In the table there are 160,000 or so distinct CDR3 sequences, 90% to 95% of which are singletons. The sequenced material came from CD8+ T cells from PBMCs. The receptor source for this set is a human donor with multiple sclerosis.

This clonotype was recorded only once. CDR3 coding DNA: TGTGCCAGCAGCTTGGACAACCTCTATGGCTACACCTTC. This translates into CASSLDNLYGYTF. This rearrangement joins TRBV5-4 to TRBJ1-2; D is undetermined. Germline CDR1 SGHNT, CDR2 YYREEE (reference sequence). The CDR3 has 13 amino acids. The V end was cut by 0 bases, the J end by 4 bases, with 7 bases between.

The V and J genes are TRBV27 and TRBJ2-5; 11 nucleotides match TRBD2. J gave up 5 bases and V 3 bases, and 5 bases lay outside the gene matches. Germline loops: CDR1 MNHEY, CDR2 SMNVEV (reference sequence). This CDR3 is built from 15 residues. The CDR3: CASSFLAGGVETQYF. The CDR3 DNA follows: TGTGCCAGCAGTTTTCTAGCGGGAGGTGTGGAGACCCAGTACTTC.

The genes are TRBV12-3 or TRBV12-4 and TRBJ1-6, with 7 bases matching TRBD1. Trimming at V came to 5 bases and at J to 10 bases, leaving 11 bases not matched to a gene. This CDR3 has 15 residues. The CDR3 region is CASSPSGGGLSPLHF. DNA for the CDR3: TGTGCCAGCAGTCCCTCAGGAGGGGGCTTGTCACCCCTCCACTTT.

V and J are TRBV5-1 and TRBJ1-1; D is possibly TRBD1 (5 bases). The CDR3 contains 13 residues. The germline V gene encodes CDR1 SGHRS and CDR2 YFSETQ. Between the trimmed V and J ends, which lost 2 bases and 3 bases, there was a span of 8 bases. The CDR3 is CASSFSGYTEAFF. For the CDR3, the DNA is TGCGCCAGCAGCTTTTCAGGGTACACTGAAGCTTTCTTT.

The chain combines TRBV7-2 with TRBJ2-3; 7 nucleotides agree with TRBD2. With V trimmed by 1 base and J by 0 bases, 4 bases remained unmatched. The CDR3 contains 16 residues. From germline, CDR1 is SGHTA and CDR2 FQGNSA. The CDR3 DNA sequence: TGTGCCAGCAGCTTAGGCGGGGGAAAAAGCACAGATACGCAGTATTTT. Amino acid sequence: CASSLGGGKSTDTQYF.

The chain links TRBV9 to TRBJ2-1, with no clear D. Germline V lookup: CDR1 SGDLS, CDR2 YYNGEE. The CDR3 loop spans 15 amino acids. Trimming took off 0 bases at V and 3 bases at J, with 10 bases between the two ends. This chain's CDR3 is CASSVGSPLYNEQFF. DNA of the CDR3: TGTGCCAGCAGCGTAGGCTCGCCCCTCTACAATGAGCAGTTCTTC.

This chain uses TRBV10-3 with TRBJ2-1; D may be TRBD2 (7 bases). In germline, CDR1 is ENHRY, CDR2 SYGVKD. Trimming removed 7 bases at V and 8 bases at J, with 21 bases between. The CDR3 spans 15 residues. The CDR3 reads CAITKRDNDGDEQFF. The CDR3 nucleotides are TGTGCCATCACCAAGCGGGACAACGATGGGGATGAGCAGTTCTTC.

This rearrangement joins TRBV9 to TRBJ2-2; D unresolved. The CDR3 sequence is 12 residues long. The germline CDR1 and CDR2 sequences are SGDLS and YYNGEE. V was shortened by 0 bases and J by 7 bases, with 4 bases between the two germline ends. CDR3 sequence (DNA): TGTGCCAGCAGCGTAGTACTCGGGGAGCTGTTTTTT. Its translation: CASSVVLGELFF.

The chain is built from TRBV10-3 and TRBJ2-7, with D possibly matching TRBD2 (5 bases). The CDR3 has 15 amino acids. V was shortened by 2 bases and J by 2 bases, with 13 bases between the two germline ends. The germline V gene has CDR1 ENHRY and CDR2 SYGVKD. Here the CDR3 DNA reads TGTGCCATCAGTGAGGGAGGTTTGAATACCTACGAGCAGTACTTC. This codes for CAISEGGLNTYEQYF.

V usage is TRBV29-1 and J usage is TRBJ2-1; 7 bases align to TRBD2. Germline CDR1 is SQVTM and CDR2 is ANQGSEA. Losses at the gene ends were 3 bases for V and 5 bases for J; bases not matched to a gene: 4. The CDR3 sequence is 13 residues long. The CDR3 region has the DNA TGCAGCGTTGACGGGAGGACAAACAATGAGCAGTTCTTC. It yields the protein CSVDGRTNNEQFF.

The rearrangement uses TRBV29-1 and TRBJ2-1; D possibly matches TRBD1 or TRBD2 (6 bases each). Trimming shortened V by 6 bases and J by 9 bases, and 21 bases separated the two germline ends. Germline-derived CDR1 and CDR2 are SQVTM and ANQGSEA. The CDR3 totals 14 residues. CDR3 in DNA: TGCAGCGTGGTCGGGGGCGAGGTATGGGGTGAGCAGTTCTTC. Translation gives CSVVGGEVWGEQFF.

The genes are TRBV29-1 and TRBJ2-4; D gene ambiguous. This CDR3 has 15 amino acids. Germline V gives CDR1 SQVTM, CDR2 ANQGSEA. Deletions cut 1 base from V and 0 bases from J, with 10 bases between. The CDR3 spells CSVEVLPIAKNIQYF. Here the CDR3 DNA reads TGCAGCGTTGAAGTATTACCTATAGCCAAAAACATTCAGTACTTC. Full variable domain (rest looked up from reference TRBV29-1 and TRBJ2-4): SAVISQKPSRDICQRGTSLTIQCQVDSQVTMMFWYRQQPGQSLTLIATANQGSEATYESGFVIDKFPISRPNLTFSTLTVSNMSPEDSSIYLCSVEVLPIAKNIQYFGAGTRLSVL.

The chain recombines TRBV18 with TRBJ2-1; 9 bases map to TRBD1. Germline loops: CDR1 KGHSH, CDR2 LQKENI. Unmatched junction bases numbered 7, after V lost 2 bases and J lost 8 bases. CDR3 size: 15 residues. CDR3 region: CASSPAGTGRDEQFF. The CDR3 coding sequence is TGTGCCAGCTCACCAGCCGGGACAGGGAGAGATGAGCAGTTCTTC.

The chain recombines TRBV4-1 with TRBJ2-1, with D perhaps TRBD2 (5 bases). CDR3 size: 17 residues. Germline V lookup: CDR1 MGHRA, CDR2 YSYEKL. Trimming pared 1 base from V and 7 bases from J, leaving 20 bases between. Here the CDR3 DNA reads TGCGCCAGCAGCCAAGGTCGGGGATTGAAACTGGGGAATGAGCAGTTCTTC. It specifies CASSQGRGLKLGNEQFF.

V and J are TRBV9 and TRBJ2-1; weak D call: TRBD2 (6 bases). Per the germline V gene, CDR1 is SGDLS and CDR2 is YYNGEE. This CDR3 is 15 amino acids long. Trimming shortened V by 1 base and J by 7 bases, and 15 bases separated the two germline ends. As DNA, the CDR3 is TGTGCCAGCAGCGTATTGGAGGGCGCGGGGAATGAGCAGTTCTTC. Encoded protein: CASSVLEGAGNEQFF. The variable domain in full, with the rest retrieved from reference TRBV9 and TRBJ2-1, is DSGVTQTPKHLITATGQRVTLRCSPRSGDLSVYWYQQSLDQGLQFLIQYYNGEERAKGNILERFSAQQFPDLHSELNLSSLELGDSALYFCASSVLEGAGNEQFFGPGTRLTVL.

V and J are TRBV9 and TRBJ2-5; 8 bases are shared with TRBD1. The V and J ends lost 0 bases and 4 bases, in that order; junction bases with no gene match: 8. The CDR3 runs 16 residues. Looked up from germline, CDR1 is SGDLS and CDR2 is YYNGEE. DNA for the CDR3: TGTGCCAGCAGCGTAGTCCCGGACAGGGTTGCAGAGACCCAGTACTTC. It translates to CASSVVPDRVAETQYF. Looking up the rest from reference TRBV9 and TRBJ2-5 gives the full variable domain: DSGVTQTPKHLITATGQRVTLRCSPRSGDLSVYWYQQSLDQGLQFLIQYYNGEERAKGNILERFSAQQFPDLHSELNLSSLELGDSALYFCASSVVPDRVAETQYFGPGTRLLVL.

This clonotype appeared once. V and J are TRBV20-1 and TRBJ2-3; 7 bases match TRBD1. Germline trimming cut 6 bases from V and 2 bases from J; bases unmatched to any gene: 11. This CDR3 spans 15 amino acids. The germline gives CDR1 DFQATT, CDR2 SNEGSKA (reference sequence). CDR3 protein: CSALRGQGATDTQYF. In DNA form, the CDR3 reads TGCAGTGCCCTGAGGGGGCAGGGTGCCACAGATACGCAGTATTTT.

The chain combines TRBV28 with TRBJ2-7, with D tentatively TRBD1 (6 bases). The V end was cut by 6 bases, the J end by 2 bases, with 11 bases between. Germline V gene data show CDR1 as MDHEN and CDR2 as SYDVKM. CDR3 size: 13 residues. The CDR3 DNA reads as TGTGCCAGCAGAATGACAGGACCCTACGAGCAGTACTTC. Translation gives CASRMTGPYEQYF.

This chain links TRBV20-1 with TRBJ2-7, with D possibly matching TRBD2 (6 bases). V shed 6 bases and J shed 3 bases, with 18 bases lying between them. This CDR3 has 14 residues. Germline CDR1 is DFQATT and CDR2 is SNEGSKA (reference sequence). As DNA, the CDR3 is TGCAGTGCGACCCCTTCGGGACTCGACTACGAGCAGTACTTC. Protein sequence: CSATPSGLDYEQYF.

The chain has TRBV2 and TRBJ2-3; D might be TRBD2 (6 bases). This CDR3 has 17 amino acids. Germline-derived CDR1 and CDR2 are SNHLY and FYNNEI. V was clipped by 2 bases and J by 0 bases, with 15 bases between them. The chain's CDR3 is CASSEIAGGTSTDTQYF. CDR3 in DNA: TGTGCCAGCAGTGAAATCGCCGGGGGTACTAGCACAGATACGCAGTATTTT.

CDR3 nucleotide sequence: TGTGCCAGCAGTCCTCGGGGGGCCCCCTACAATGAGCAGTTCTTC. This gives the protein CASSPRGAPYNEQFF. The genes are TRBV6-2 or TRBV6-3 and TRBJ2-1, with D possibly being TRBD2 (7 bases). The CDR3 has 15 residues. The V end lost 5 bases, the J end lost 2 bases, and 13 bases lay between the germline ends. CDR1 and CDR2 from the germline V gene are MNHEY and SVGEGT.

The chain is built from TRBV5-6 and TRBJ2-6; D possibly corresponds to TRBD2 (5 bases). V lost 0 bases and J 2 bases, leaving 9 bases between the germline ends. The CDR3 extends over 16 amino acids. Germline V lookup: CDR1 SGHDT, CDR2 YYEEEE. As DNA, the CDR3 is TGTGCCAGCAGCTTGGCGGGGTCCCCTGGGGCCAACGTCCTGACTTTC. Translation gives CASSLAGSPGANVLTF.

This rearrangement joins TRBV12-5 to TRBJ2-1; 7 bases agree with TRBD2. After removal of 2 bases from V and 6 bases from J, the junction contained 7 bases not matched to a gene. This CDR3 comprises 15 residues. The germline V gene encodes CDR1 LGHNT and CDR2 FRNRAP. CDR3 coding DNA: TGTGCTAGTGGTTTGACCAAGCGGGACCGCAATGAGCAGTTCTTC. This gives the protein CASGLTKRDRNEQFF.

The chain is built from TRBV4-1 and TRBJ2-2, with 8 positions matching TRBD2. The V gene end was trimmed by 8 bases and the J gene end by 1 base; junction bases not matched to a gene: 9. The germline CDR1 and CDR2 sequences are MGHRA and YSYEKL. The CDR3 extends over 16 amino acids. CDR3 nucleotide sequence: TGCGCCAGCGAACTTGGGAGCGGGGGGAACACCGGGGAGCTGTTTTTT. Its protein is CASELGSGGNTGELFF.

The gene calls are TRBV7-9 and TRBJ1-4; D uncertain. This CDR3 has 13 residues. The germline V gene encodes CDR1 SEHNR and CDR2 FQNEAQ (reference sequence). V gave up 10 bases and J gave up 8 bases, with 17 bases separating them. The CDR3 nucleotides are TGTGCCATCACTCCAACGGTTAACGAAAAACTGTTTTTT. The encoded protein is CAITPTVNEKLFF.